Following are 29 T cell receptor beta chains from one sample sequenced in a study of human T cells and chemical hapten exposure. Each CDR3 protein gets one entry after TCRdb re-called the RACE reads with MiXCR. The top ten clones hold about 5% of a sample with about 380,000 distinct CDR3 sequences, about 6% of them seen once. Time point meaning: patch test 2, 6 weeks after DPC sensitization. Sample treatment: therapeutic diphenylcyclopropenone sensitization with weekly scalp DPC. Source: whole blood, taken in connection with sensitization to the hapten diphenylcyclopropenone (DPC). The receptor set was obtained from a woman aged 18-29 years with alopecia areata. Some clones in this sample may be carry-over from other donors' samples.

J is TRBJ1-3 and V is TRBV5-4, with 8 bases aligning to TRBD1. The germline gives CDR1 SGHNT, CDR2 YYREEE (reference sequence). This CDR3 comprises 16 residues. After removal of 4 bases from V and 0 bases from J, the junction contained 6 bases not matched to a gene. The CDR3 protein is CASSGRQGSSGNTIYF. The CDR3 nucleotides read TGTGCCAGCAGCGGAAGACAGGGGAGCTCTGGAAACACCATATATTTT.

This clonotype was recorded at least ten times. This sequence joins TRBV5-1 and TRBJ1-6; D remains unclear. The V gene's germline CDR1 is SGHRS and CDR2 YFSETQ. Trimming removed 5 bases from V and 10 bases from J, with 16 bases in between. The CDR3 runs to 14 residues. Here the CDR3 reads CASSVEDPESPLHF. The CDR3 nucleotides are TGCGCCAGCAGTGTTGAGGATCCGGAATCACCCCTCCACTTT.

This clonotype was seen at least ten times. The chain employs TRBV20-1 and TRBJ1-1; weak D call: TRBD1 (6 bases). The germline CDR1 and CDR2 sequences are DFQATT and SNEGSKA (reference sequence). The CDR3 runs to 14 residues. Trimming shortened V by 0 bases and J by 4 bases, and 12 bases separated the two germline ends. The CDR3 bases are TGCAGTGCTAGAGACGTCAGGGGTTCCACTGAAGCTTTCTTT. The encoded protein is CSARDVRGSTEAFF.

This clonotype occurred many times. The J gene is TRBJ1-4, the V gene TRBV7-3, with 7 bases lining up with TRBD1. From germline, CDR1 is SGHTA and CDR2 FQGTGA. The V and J ends lost 1 base and 3 bases, in that order; junction bases with no gene match: 2. The CDR3 has 15 residues. CDR3: CASSLSGTANEKLFF. Written as DNA, the CDR3 is TGTGCCAGCAGCTTAAGCGGGACAGCTAATGAAAAACTGTTTTTT. The full variable domain, completed using reference TRBV7-3 and TRBJ1-4, is GAGVSQTPSNKVTEKGKYVELRCDPISGHTALYWYRQSLGQGPEFLIYFQGTGAADDSGLPNDRFFAVRPEGSVSTLKIQRTERGDSAVYLCASSLSGTANEKLFFGSGTQLSVL.

This clonotype was seen more than once but under ten times. The gene calls are TRBV4-3 and TRBJ2-1, with TRBD2 matching 12 bases. Trimming removed 2 bases from V and 4 bases from J; junction bases left unmatched: 3. The CDR3 is 16 amino acids. Per the germline V gene, CDR1 is LGHNA and CDR2 is YSLEER. As DNA, the CDR3 is TGCGCCAGCAGCCAATTACTAGCGGGGGGTTACAATGAGCAGTTCTTC. Its protein product is CASSQLLAGGYNEQFF.

This clonotype was counted a few times. The V call is TRBV28, the J call TRBJ1-5; 7 bases fit TRBD1. Germline V gives CDR1 MDHEN, CDR2 SYDVKM. V was pared by 3 bases and J by 5 bases, with 7 bases of the junction left unmatched. This CDR3 has 15 residues. CDR3 in DNA: TGTGCCAGCAGTTTCTCAGACAGGGTCTATCAGCCCCAGCATTTT. Translating it yields CASSFSDRVYQPQHF. The whole variable domain, filled in from reference TRBV28 and TRBJ1-5, reads DVKVTQSSRYLVKRTGEKVFLECVQDMDHENMFWYRQDPGLGLRLIYFSYDVKMKEKGDIPEGYSVSREKKERFSLILESASTNQTSMYLCASSFSDRVYQPQHFGDGTRLSIL.

This clonotype was detected only a few times. This chain connects TRBV7-3 to TRBJ2-3; 10 bases match TRBD2. J was trimmed by 6 bases and V by 1 base; bases with no gene match: 13. The V gene's germline CDR1 is SGHTA and CDR2 FQGTGA. This CDR3 is built from 18 residues. The CDR3 region has the DNA TGTGCCAGCAGCTTAAGACCGCAGCGGGGGGGCCGATGGGATACGCAGTATTTT. It yields the protein CASSLRPQRGGRWDTQYF.

This clonotype was seen a few times. The chain couples TRBV10-2 to TRBJ1-3, with D uncertain. The V end was cut by 5 bases, the J end by 0 bases, with 8 bases between. The V gene's germline CDR1 is WSHSY and CDR2 SAAADI. This CDR3 is built from 14 residues. CDR3 sequence reads: CASSLTRSGNTIYF. The CDR3 nucleotides are TGCGCCAGCAGTCTAACCCGCTCTGGAAACACCATATATTTT.

This clonotype was counted at least ten times. The V and J genes are TRBV28 and TRBJ1-5; tentatively, D is TRBD1 (5 bases). Germline assignment: CDR1 MDHEN and CDR2 SYDVKM. With 7 bases removed from V and 9 bases from J, the gap between germline ends came to 22 bases. The CDR3 is 15 residues long. The chain's CDR3 is CASTKGPAGSSPQHF. CDR3 bases: TGTGCCAGCACCAAGGGACCCGCCGGGTCATCGCCCCAGCATTTT.

With respect to this clonotype: This sequence may be a read error, since a much larger clone differs from it by one base. V usage is TRBV7-9 and J usage is TRBJ2-7, with unresolved D. The germline V gene has CDR1 SEHNR and CDR2 FQNEAQ (reference sequence). The CDR3 sequence is 10 residues long. V was pared by 5 bases and J by 4 bases, with 3 bases between. This chain's CDR3 is CASSPYEQYF. CDR3 nucleotide sequence: TGTGCCAGCAGCCCATACGAGCAGTACTTC.

The table lists this clonotype with many counts. The rearrangement joins TRBV7-9 to TRBJ2-5, with a weak D call TRBD1 (6 bases). This CDR3 is 15 amino acids long. V was clipped by 2 bases and J by 0 bases, with 10 bases between them. CDR1 SEHNR and CDR2 FQNEAQ come from the germline V gene (reference sequence). As DNA, the CDR3 is TGTGCCAGCAGCTTATCCCGACAGGACCAAGAGACCCAGTACTTC. Its protein product is CASSLSRQDQETQYF.

This chain connects TRBV5-6 to TRBJ2-3; perhaps TRBD1 as D (5 bases). Germline V gene data show CDR1 as SGHDT and CDR2 as YYEEEE. This CDR3 comprises 15 residues. V dropped 3 bases and J dropped 4 bases, with 15 bases sitting between them. The CDR3 reads CASSSGLPRADTQYF. The CDR3 DNA sequence: TGTGCCAGCAGCTCAGGGTTACCTAGGGCAGATACGCAGTATTTT.

This clonotype was picked up a small number of times. The chain carries TRBV6-2 or TRBV6-3 and TRBJ2-3, with D unresolved. This CDR3 contains 13 residues. Germline V lookup: CDR1 MNHEY, CDR2 SVGEGT. Trimming left V 0 bases short and J 6 bases short, with 7 bases between. The CDR3: CASSYSVRDTQYF. As DNA, the CDR3 is TGTGCCAGCAGTTACTCGGTGAGGGATACGCAGTATTTT.

The genes are TRBV6-5 and TRBJ2-6; D might be TRBD1 (6 bases). The CDR3 contains 14 residues. Trimming stripped 6 bases from V and 4 bases from J, with 10 bases between. In germline, CDR1 is MNHEY, CDR2 SVGAGI. The CDR3 sequence is CASRTGSGANVLTF. CDR3 nucleotide sequence: TGTGCCAGCAGGACAGGCTCGGGGGCCAACGTCCTGACTTTC.

This chain uses TRBV6-1 with TRBJ1-5, with D tentatively TRBD1 (5 bases). The CDR3 covers 17 residues. Germline V gene sequence: CDR1 MNHNS, CDR2 SASEGT. Trimming cost V 3 bases and J 1 base, with 16 bases left between them. This chain's CDR3 is CASSDYGRGWSNQPQHF. In DNA form, the CDR3 reads TGTGCCAGCAGTGATTATGGTAGGGGATGGAGCAATCAGCCCCAGCATTTT.

This clonotype was detected many times. The chain recombines TRBV3-1 with TRBJ1-6; the D is unclear. V lost 7 bases, J lost 5 bases, and 15 bases lay in between. The CDR3 has 15 amino acids. Germline-derived CDR1 and CDR2 are LGHDT and YNNKEL (reference sequence). The CDR3 reads CASNIRAANNSPLHF. In nucleotides, the CDR3 is TGTGCCAGCAACATAAGGGCGGCAAATAATTCACCCCTCCACTTT.

This clonotype was counted ten times or more. This chain links TRBV27 with TRBJ1-1, with 7 bases aligning to TRBD1. V shed 6 bases, J shed 4 bases, and the junction held 8 bases outside the gene matches. CDR3 length: 14 amino acids. The germline V gene has CDR1 MNHEY and CDR2 SMNVEV (reference sequence). CDR3 DNA: TGTGCCAGCAGCGAAAGACAGGGTCTCACTGAAGCTTTCTTT. Translating it yields CASSERQGLTEAFF.

This clonotype was observed at least ten times. The rearrangement joins TRBV12-3 or TRBV12-4 to TRBJ2-1; D uncertain. This CDR3 contains 13 residues. V was clipped by 3 bases and J by 12 bases, with 15 bases between them. The CDR3 is CASSFESGMGQFF. The DNA for the CDR3 is TGTGCCAGCAGTTTCGAGTCGGGCATGGGGCAGTTCTTC.

This clonotype was counted at least ten times. This rearrangement joins TRBV7-2 to TRBJ1-3, with 9 bases lining up with TRBD1. There are 18 residues in the CDR3. Looked up from germline, CDR1 is SGHTA and CDR2 is FQGNSA. V shed 5 bases, J shed 5 bases, and the junction held 16 bases outside the gene matches. CDR3 residues: CASSPRLFDRGLRNTIYF. Written as DNA, the CDR3 is TGTGCCAGCAGCCCGAGACTTTTTGACAGGGGGTTGCGAAACACCATATATTTT. The full variable domain, its missing parts supplied by reference TRBV7-2 and TRBJ1-3, is GAGVSQSPSNKVTEKGKDVELRCDPISGHTALYWYRQSLGQGLEFLIYFQGNSAPDKSGLPSDRFSAERTGGSVSTLTIQRTQQEDSAVYLCASSPRLFDRGLRNTIYFGEGSWLTVV.

V usage is TRBV25-1 and J usage is TRBJ2-3; D not certain. Between the trimmed V and J ends, which lost 6 bases and 0 bases, there was a span of 7 bases. Germline loops: CDR1 MGHDK, CDR2 SYGVNS. The CDR3 loop spans 13 amino acids. The CDR3 region is CASRETSTDTQYF. CDR3 bases: TGTGCCAGCAGAGAGACAAGCACAGATACGCAGTATTTT.

This clonotype came up a few times. This chain uses TRBV27 with TRBJ2-1; 8 bases are a match to TRBD1. Per the germline V gene, CDR1 is MNHEY and CDR2 is SMNVEV (reference sequence). V shed 3 bases and J 10 bases; nucleotides not matched to a gene: 14. CDR3 length: 16 amino acids. CDR3 sequence reads: CASSFRQGALRVEQFF. The DNA of the CDR3 is TGTGCCAGCAGTTTCCGGCAGGGGGCGCTAAGAGTGGAGCAGTTCTTC.

The chain has TRBV5-1 and TRBJ1-5, with 9 nucleotides matching TRBD1. The germline V gene encodes CDR1 SGHRS and CDR2 YFSETQ. The CDR3 totals 19 residues. V was pared by 7 bases and J by 0 bases, with 17 bases of the junction left unmatched. For the CDR3, the DNA is TGCGCCAGCCTTCCCCGGGACAGGGACCCGCACCATAGCAATCAGCCCCAGCATTTT. It is translated as CASLPRDRDPHHSNQPQHF.

V is TRBV12-3 or TRBV12-4 and J is TRBJ1-1; D is undetermined. This CDR3 region has 13 residues. V gave up 2 bases and J gave up 3 bases, with 7 bases separating them. The CDR3 reads CASSLTTHTEAFF. CDR3 nucleotides: TGTGCCAGCAGTTTAACTACACACACTGAAGCTTTCTTT.

This clonotype showed up just a few times. V is TRBV20-1 and J is TRBJ2-7; D possibly corresponds to TRBD1 (5 bases). CDR1 is DFQATT and CDR2 is SNEGSKA in the germline V gene (reference sequence). Trimming took off 8 bases at V and 2 bases at J, with 19 bases between the two ends. This CDR3 has 14 residues. In nucleotides, the CDR3 is TGCAGTCTCAGGGCTCCTATAGGGGCCTACGAGCAGTACTTC. Translating it yields CSLRAPIGAYEQYF.

This clonotype was picked up many times. V is TRBV27 and J is TRBJ2-1; perhaps D is TRBD1 or TRBD2 (6 bases each). Trimming took off 5 bases at V and 4 bases at J, with 15 bases between the two ends. This CDR3 is built from 15 residues. CDR1 and CDR2 (germline): MNHEY, SMNVEV (reference sequence). The CDR3 reads CASSPGAGTYNEQFF. Here the CDR3 DNA reads TGTGCCAGCAGTCCGGGGGCCGGTACGTACAATGAGCAGTTCTTC.

This clonotype was seen at least ten times. The V call is TRBV3-1, the J call TRBJ1-6; D gene ambiguous. The CDR3 sequence is 16 residues long. In germline, CDR1 is LGHDT, CDR2 YNNKEL (reference sequence). Trimming took 1 base from V and 8 from J, leaving 15 bases between them. CDR3 region: CASSQGTTTLDSPLHF. The CDR3 DNA sequence: TGTGCCAGCAGCCAAGGAACCACCACCCTTGATTCACCCCTCCACTTT.

The rearrangement joins TRBV20-1 to TRBJ1-1, with TRBD1 matching over 7 bases. Germline CDR1 DFQATT, CDR2 SNEGSKA (reference sequence). The CDR3 covers 13 residues. V lost 6 bases, J lost 1 base, and 5 bases stayed unmatched. The CDR3 here is CSAGDSANTEAFF. DNA of the CDR3: TGCAGTGCGGGGGACAGCGCGAACACTGAAGCTTTCTTT.

This clonotype was seen ten or more times. The rearrangement joins TRBV6-6 to TRBJ1-6, with no clear D. V was trimmed by 4 bases and J by 10 bases, leaving 14 bases between them. Looked up from germline, CDR1 is MNHNY and CDR2 is SVGAGI (reference sequence). This CDR3 comprises 14 residues. The CDR3 DNA is TGTGCCAGCAGTTCAGGCAGCTCAGCCTCACCCCTCCACTTT. Residues: CASSSGSSASPLHF.

The CDR3 is CASSQDDFPGELFF. The CDR3 bases are TGTGCCAGCAGCCAAGACGACTTCCCCGGGGAGCTGTTTTTT. This rearrangement joins TRBV4-2 to TRBJ2-2; D is unclear. The CDR3 covers 14 residues. V lost 0 bases to trimming and J lost 6 bases, with 8 bases between them. The germline gives CDR1 LGHNA, CDR2 YNFKEQ.